This is a list of T cell receptor beta chains from one sample in a study of T cells in Graves' hyperthyroidism and ophthalmopathy. TCRdb called the multiplex PCR reads again in MiXCR, with one record for every CDR3 protein. The sample shows 500,000 or so distinct CDR3 sequences, approximately 16% of them seen only once. The sample was blood. The origin of the receptors is a woman aged 25 to 39 with Graves' ophthalmopathy. Both conserved end residues are part of each CDR3. D genes are given only for firm matches.

v_call: TRBV19; j_call: TRBJ2-2; d_call: NA; cdr3_aa: CASSIRQPRRATGELFF
v_call: TRBV20-1; j_call: TRBJ2-5; d_call: TRBD2; cdr3_aa: CSARDPSGRMETQYF
v_call: TRBV28; j_call: TRBJ2-5; d_call: NA; cdr3_aa: CASSSSLEGQYF
v_call: TRBV6-1; j_call: TRBJ2-7; d_call: NA; cdr3_aa: CASSFITGLREQYF
v_call: TRBV25-1; j_call: TRBJ2-2; d_call: NA; cdr3_aa: CASRTAGPTGELFF
v_call: TRBV7-9; j_call: TRBJ2-2; d_call: TRBD1; cdr3_aa: CASSPPPGQGVGELFF
v_call: TRBV5-1; j_call: TRBJ2-3; d_call: NA; cdr3_aa: CASSLHATGVFDTQYF
v_call: TRBV3-1; j_call: TRBJ2-3; d_call: TRBD2; cdr3_aa: CASSQLAGRTDTQYF
v_call: TRBV2; j_call: TRBJ1-3; d_call: TRBD1; cdr3_aa: CASGDRYSGNTIYF
v_call: TRBV12-3/TRBV12-4; j_call: TRBJ2-3; d_call: TRBD1; cdr3_aa: CASRPTGGIADTQYF
v_call: TRBV6-2/TRBV6-3; j_call: TRBJ2-5; d_call: NA; cdr3_aa: CASSYSILTVVGETQYF
v_call: TRBV5-1; j_call: TRBJ2-1; d_call: TRBD2; cdr3_aa: CASSFSGEGYNEQFF
v_call: TRBV5-5; j_call: TRBJ2-5; d_call: NA; cdr3_aa: CASSKNRRSTRRQETQYF
v_call: TRBV20-1; j_call: TRBJ2-7; d_call: NA; cdr3_aa: CSARDLRHLSTYEQYF
v_call: TRBV28; j_call: TRBJ2-5; d_call: NA; cdr3_aa: CASSAIGGRYF
v_call: TRBV30; j_call: TRBJ2-1; d_call: TRBD2; cdr3_aa: CAWTAGTSENEQFF
v_call: TRBV25-1; j_call: TRBJ2-1; d_call: TRBD2; cdr3_aa: CASSYSGSFFEQFF
v_call: TRBV29-1; j_call: TRBJ2-1; d_call: TRBD2; cdr3_aa: CSVSRGGNEQFF
v_call: TRBV4-3; j_call: TRBJ2-5; d_call: TRBD2; cdr3_aa: CASSQDRAGGPRSGETQYF
v_call: TRBV7-2; j_call: TRBJ2-3; d_call: NA; cdr3_aa: CASSLARSTDTQYF
v_call: TRBV7-8; j_call: TRBJ1-3; d_call: NA; cdr3_aa: CASSLRDMPNTIYF
v_call: TRBV6-4; j_call: TRBJ2-1; d_call: NA; cdr3_aa: CASSDFWGHTYNEQFF
v_call: TRBV18; j_call: TRBJ1-1; d_call: NA; cdr3_aa: CASSPAGANTEAFF
v_call: TRBV11-2; j_call: TRBJ2-7; d_call: TRBD1; cdr3_aa: CASSQTGDYEQYF
v_call: TRBV28; j_call: TRBJ2-3; d_call: TRBD2; cdr3_aa: CATRLAPSTDTQYF
v_call: TRBV30; j_call: TRBJ2-7; d_call: NA; cdr3_aa: CAWSYPDRNYEQYF
v_call: TRBV28; j_call: TRBJ2-7; d_call: NA; cdr3_aa: CASTRHGTYEQYF
v_call: TRBV10-3; j_call: TRBJ2-3; d_call: TRBD2; cdr3_aa: CAMRLAGDTDTQYF
v_call: TRBV7-2; j_call: TRBJ2-5; d_call: TRBD2; cdr3_aa: CASSLMRASGGQETQYF
v_call: TRBV7-9; j_call: TRBJ2-5; d_call: TRBD1; cdr3_aa: CASSQGAVGQETQYF
v_call: TRBV13; j_call: TRBJ1-1; d_call: TRBD1; cdr3_aa: CASSQPGQGEAEAFF
v_call: TRBV7-7; j_call: TRBJ2-2; d_call: TRBD2; cdr3_aa: CASSGLAGGTGELFF
v_call: TRBV11-2; j_call: TRBJ2-7; d_call: NA; cdr3_aa: CASSSVDGGAYEQYF
v_call: TRBV7-2; j_call: TRBJ1-1; d_call: TRBD1; cdr3_aa: CASSRQGNTEAFF
v_call: TRBV27; j_call: TRBJ2-7; d_call: TRBD1; cdr3_aa: CASSPQGVYEQYF
v_call: TRBV11-2; j_call: TRBJ2-1; d_call: TRBD2; cdr3_aa: CASSRTSGSPWDEQFF
v_call: TRBV5-1; j_call: TRBJ2-3; d_call: TRBD2; cdr3_aa: CASSPWTSGRSTDTQYF
v_call: TRBV4-3; j_call: TRBJ2-2; d_call: TRBD2; cdr3_aa: CASSHRTRANTGELFF